The 30 T cell receptor beta chains listed next were all sequenced from one sample in a study of glioma-infiltrating T cells. Using RNA template, CDR3s of TCR alpha and beta were amplified with iRepertoire arm-PCR. Each CDR3 protein is one row after TCRdb ran MiXCR on the multiplex PCR reads. The data show about 180,000 distinct CDR3 sequences, around 40% seen once. The sequenced material came from glioma tissue, nonneoplastic brain tissue, or PBMCs (not recorded which). These receptors were collected from a human donor with low-grade glioma or glioblastoma, undergoing nonglioma brain surgery, or in good health (not recorded which).

In this sample, this clonotype turned up a few times. This chain connects TRBV4-2 to TRBJ1-2; TRBD1 agrees at 7 bases. The CDR3 spans 15 residues. V dropped 4 bases and J dropped 3; count of bases not matched to a gene: 8. Germline V CDR1 and CDR2: LGHNA, YNFKEQ. The CDR3 DNA reads as TGTGCCAGCAGCCCCCAACTCACAGGGGACTATGGCTACACCTTC. Protein product: CASSPQLTGDYGYTF.

The sample holds many counts of this clonotype. This sequence joins TRBV27 and TRBJ2-7; 9 nucleotides agree with TRBD2. Germline CDR1 MNHEY, CDR2 SMNVEV (reference sequence). V lost 4 bases and J lost 3; bases outside the gene matches: 4. The CDR3 has 14 amino acids. CDR3 in amino acids: CASSSRTSVYEQYF. The CDR3 coding sequence is TGTGCCAGCAGTTCCCGGACTAGCGTCTACGAGCAGTACTTC.

At least ten counts were recorded for this clonotype. As DNA, the CDR3 is TGTGCCAGCAGTGAAAGTGTCACCTACGAGCAGTACTTC. Translated, it gives CASSESVTYEQYF. The chain couples TRBV2 to TRBJ2-7; D gene uncertain. V was pared by 2 bases and J by 2 bases, with 7 bases between. CDR3 length: 13 amino acids. The V gene's germline CDR1 is SNHLY and CDR2 FYNNEI.

This clonotype has a handful of counts. A read error may explain this, as a much larger clone is one base away. The chain recombines TRBV20-1 with TRBJ2-7; D remains unclear. CDR3 length equals 12 residues. Germline V lookup: CDR1 DFQATT, CDR2 SNEGSKA (reference sequence). CDR3 bases: TGCAGTGCTAGCGGCCCTGGCTACGAGAAGTACTTC. Its translation: CSASGPGYEKYF.

This chain uses TRBV4-1 with TRBJ2-1; tentatively, D is TRBD2 (6 bases). Germline V gene sequence: CDR1 MGHRA, CDR2 YSYEKL. The V end was cut by 0 bases, the J end by 14 bases, with 14 bases between. The CDR3 loop spans 13 amino acids. CDR3 coding DNA: TGCGCCAGCAGCCAAGACCTAAGGACTAAGAAGTTCTTC. This codes for CASSQDLRTKKFF.

The V call is TRBV6-2 or TRBV6-3, the J call TRBJ1-5; 8 bases align to TRBD1. J was trimmed by 6 bases and V by 2 bases; bases with no gene match: 0. CDR1 MNHEY and CDR2 SVGEGT come from the germline V gene. This CDR3 contains 13 residues. The CDR3 sequence is CASSYTGGQPQHF. CDR3 nucleotide sequence: TGTGCCAGCAGTTACACAGGGGGTCAGCCCCAGCATTTT.

The chain is built from TRBV12-3 or TRBV12-4 and TRBJ2-7, with 11 bases that match TRBD2. CDR3 length equals 14 residues. After removal of 8 bases from V and 5 bases from J, the junction contained 8 bases not matched to a gene. The CDR3, as DNA: TGTGCCAGCGGCCTAGCGGGAGGTTCGGACGAGCAGTACTTC. Translation gives CASGLAGGSDEQYF.

The rearrangement joins TRBV6-5 to TRBJ2-1; D might be TRBD2 (6 bases). V lost 2 bases, J lost 8 bases, and 13 bases lay in between. In germline, CDR1 is MNHEY, CDR2 SVGAGI. This CDR3 contains 14 residues. This CDR3 reads CASSYRREVYEQFF. In DNA form, the CDR3 reads TGTGCCAGCAGTTACAGGAGGGAGGTCTATGAGCAGTTCTTC.

The rearrangement uses TRBV7-9 and TRBJ2-7, with 9 bases fitting TRBD2. The CDR3 totals 15 residues. Germline values: CDR1 SEHNR, CDR2 FQNEAQ (reference sequence). Trimming took 3 bases from V and 2 from J; bases not matched to a gene: 5. In DNA, the CDR3 is TGTGCCAGCAGCTTTTCTAGCGGGAAGACCTACGAGCAGTACTTC. It encodes CASSFSSGKTYEQYF.

The chain carries TRBV30 and TRBJ2-7; D perhaps matches TRBD2 (6 bases). Germline CDR1 and CDR2: GTSNPN and SVGIG (reference sequence). V gave up 4 bases and J gave up 5 bases, with 18 bases separating them. This CDR3 has 14 residues. CDR3 residues: CAWNLAGSLNEQYF. CDR3 DNA: TGTGCCTGGAATTTAGCCGGGAGTCTGAACGAGCAGTACTTC.

The table lists this clonotype with many counts. The chain carries TRBV6-2 or TRBV6-3 and TRBJ2-7; D might be TRBD1 or TRBD2, each matching 6 bases. This CDR3 region has 16 residues. V gave up 4 bases and J gave up 3 bases, with 19 bases separating them. Germline V gene data show CDR1 as MNHEY and CDR2 as SVGEGT. In DNA form, the CDR3 reads TGTGCCAGCAGTTCCCCGTGGTCCGGGGGCAACTACGAGCAGTACTTC. Its translation: CASSSPWSGGNYEQYF.

This clonotype was observed many times. V and J are TRBV29-1 and TRBJ1-5; possible D gene TRBD1, 6 bases. Trimming stripped 6 bases from V and 4 bases from J, with 16 bases between. The CDR3 length is 14 residues. Germline loops: CDR1 SQVTM, CDR2 ANQGSEA. The CDR3 bases are TGCAGCGTGCTAACCGGGACAAAGAATCAGCCCCAGCATTTT. Translated, it gives CSVLTGTKNQPQHF.

This clonotype occurred many times. The chain is built from TRBV20-1 and TRBJ2-7, with no clear D. The CDR3 runs to 14 residues. CDR1 is DFQATT and CDR2 is SNEGSKA in the germline V gene (reference sequence). Trimming removed 0 bases at V and 3 bases at J, with 12 bases between. The CDR3 sequence is CSARDRGKGYEQYF. CDR3 coding DNA: TGCAGTGCTAGAGATCGTGGGAAAGGCTACGAGCAGTACTTC.

This clonotype was observed once. Here the CDR3 omits its conserved ending phenylalanine or tryptophan, so a read error is the likely source. The DNA is left out, because the CDR3 cannot be placed on it with certainty; the CDR3 is given as TCRdb lists it. V gene TRBV20-1 combines with J gene TRBJ2-1; the table's D call TRBD1 went unverified against the DNA. The CDR3 has 12 amino acids, counting both end residues. CDR1 is DFQATT, CDR2 SNEGSKA, per germline (reference sequence). The CDR3 sequence is CSAVDTTTGRYL.

This chain uses TRBV28 with TRBJ2-3; D is possibly TRBD2 (7 bases). V was shortened by 5 bases and J by 4 bases, with 13 bases between the two germline ends. In germline, CDR1 is MDHEN, CDR2 SYDVKM. This CDR3 has 14 residues. The CDR3 DNA follows: TGTGCCAGCAGTATAGGGGGGGACGCAGATACGCAGTATTTT. Translation gives CASSIGGDADTQYF.

The sample holds many counts of this clonotype. The chain couples TRBV20-1 to TRBJ2-7; 9 bases match TRBD1. CDR1 is DFQATT, CDR2 SNEGSKA, per germline (reference sequence). The CDR3 loop spans 14 amino acids. V was pared by 5 bases and J by 3 bases, with 8 bases of the junction left unmatched. The CDR3: CSARTGTGYYEQYF. CDR3 nucleotides: TGCAGTGCTCGAACCGGGACAGGGTACTACGAGCAGTACTTC.

In this sample, this clonotype turned up a few times. The chain couples TRBV18 to TRBJ1-1, with no clear D. The CDR3 is made up of 13 amino acids. Trimming pared 2 bases from V and 6 bases from J, leaving 10 bases between. Germline CDR1 and CDR2: KGHSH and LQKENI. Here the CDR3 DNA reads TGTGCCAGCTCACCAGGGAGTGGCGCTGAAGCTTTCTTT. Translated: CASSPGSGAEAFF.

Concerning this clonotype itself: A read error may account for a junction end that differs from germline. The CDR3 is CASSQDRVGEHYF. DNA of the CDR3: TGTGCCAGCAGCCAAGACAGGGTAGGCGAGCATTACTTC. The chain has TRBV16 and TRBJ2-7; 7 bases match TRBD1. Germline values: CDR1 KGHSY, CDR2 FQNENV. The CDR3 has 13 residues.

This clonotype was seen at least ten times. CDR3 bases: TGCAGTGCTAACCGGGAGGGCTTTGAGCAGTTCTTC. Protein sequence: CSANREGFEQFF. The chain links TRBV20-1 to TRBJ2-1; the match to TRBD2 covers 8 bases. This CDR3 has 12 amino acids. V gave up 4 bases and J gave up 9 bases; unmatched junction bases: 5. Germline V gives CDR1 DFQATT, CDR2 SNEGSKA (reference sequence).

This clonotype was seen ten or more times. The chain recombines TRBV29-1 with TRBJ2-3; no reliable D call. This CDR3 contains 11 residues. Germline V gene sequence: CDR1 SQVTM, CDR2 ANQGSEA. V was clipped by 8 bases and J by 5 bases, with 11 bases between them. Here the CDR3 reads CSSRVGDTQYF. DNA of the CDR3: TGCAGCTCCCGAGTTGGAGATACGCAGTATTTT.

This chain connects TRBV2 to TRBJ2-1; D might be TRBD2 (6 bases). Trimming stripped 7 bases from V and 7 bases from J, with 17 bases between. Germline assignment: CDR1 SNHLY and CDR2 FYNNEI. The CDR3 contains 14 residues. The CDR3 DNA reads TGTGCCAGCATTTCCGCGGGAAGTGCGAATGAGCAGTTCTTC. As protein: CASISAGSANEQFF.

The chain links TRBV2 to TRBJ2-7, with D hard to call. This CDR3 has 12 amino acids. CDR1 SNHLY and CDR2 FYNNEI come from the germline V gene. The V gene lost 6 bases and the J gene lost 3 bases, with 9 bases spanning the gap. The CDR3 loop is CASRKDRYEQYF. The CDR3 region has the DNA TGTGCCAGCAGGAAGGACCGCTACGAGCAGTACTTC.

This clonotype occurred a few times. CDR3 nucleotides: TGCAGCGTTGGGTGGACTATAAACTCCTACGAGCAGTACTTC. Translated, it gives CSVGWTINSYEQYF. This chain joins TRBV29-1 and TRBJ2-7, with D possibly matching TRBD2 (6 bases). Germline V gene lookup returns CDR1 SQVTM and CDR2 ANQGSEA. Trimming stripped 4 bases from V and 0 bases from J, with 13 bases between. This CDR3 comprises 14 residues.

This clonotype was counted a few times. The chain combines TRBV7-9 with TRBJ2-1; D is uncertain. CDR3 length equals 15 residues. V was cut by 4 bases and J by 4 bases, with 14 bases left in between. From germline, CDR1 is SEHNR and CDR2 FQNEAQ (reference sequence). CDR3 sequence reads: CASSSEDKLYNEQFF. CDR3 DNA: TGTGCCAGCAGCTCGGAAGATAAACTATACAATGAGCAGTTCTTC.

This clonotype was seen ten or more times. The rearrangement uses TRBV20-1 and TRBJ2-1; 9 nucleotides align to TRBD2. J lost 2 bases, V lost 5 bases, and 16 bases had no gene match. This CDR3 spans 18 amino acids. Germline CDR1 is DFQATT and CDR2 is SNEGSKA (reference sequence). The CDR3 sequence is CSAGTYYAASGAYNEQFF. CDR3 coding DNA: TGCAGTGCTGGGACTTATTATGCGGCTAGCGGGGCCTACAATGAGCAGTTCTTC.

This chain links TRBV12-3 or TRBV12-4 with TRBJ2-1; 8 bases fit TRBD2. The trim removed 5 bases at V and 6 bases at J, leaving 3 bases unmatched. The CDR3 contains 13 residues. In DNA, the CDR3 is TGTGCCAGCAGTCTCGGGACTAGCAATGAGCAGTTCTTC. It translates to CASSLGTSNEQFF.

The chain has TRBV5-1 and TRBJ2-7; D gene uncertain. CDR3 length: 13 amino acids. Trimming removed 4 bases at V and 0 bases at J, with 8 bases between. Germline values: CDR1 SGHRS, CDR2 YFSETQ. The CDR3 DNA follows: TGCGCCAGCAGCGACGTCACCTCCTACGAGCAGTACTTC. Translating gives CASSDVTSYEQYF.

This clonotype was counted ten times or more. The genes are TRBV28 and TRBJ2-1; D possibly corresponds to TRBD2 (6 bases). The V gene's germline CDR1 is MDHEN and CDR2 SYDVKM. V gave up 3 bases and J gave up 6 bases, with 15 bases separating them. The CDR3 length is 15 residues. Written as DNA, the CDR3 is TGTGCCAGCAGTTTCTCTAGCGCGGTCGGCAATGAGCAGTTCTTC. This translates into CASSFSSAVGNEQFF.

Details on this clonotype: Being one base from a much bigger clone, this may be a read error. The chain is built from TRBV28 and TRBJ2-1, with 7 bases identical to TRBD1. This CDR3 is 14 amino acids long. CDR1 and CDR2 (germline): MDHEN, SYDVKM. Trimming took 7 bases from V and 0 from J; bases not matched to a gene: 3. In nucleotides, the CDR3 is TGTGCCAGCAATGACAGGGCCTCCTACAATGAGCAGTTCTTC. As protein: CASNDRASYNEQFF. The full variable domain, its missing parts supplied by reference TRBV28 and TRBJ2-1, is DVKVTQSSRYLVKRTGEKVFLECVQDMDHENMFWYRQDPGLGLRLIYFSYDVKMKEKGDIPEGYSVSREKKERFSLILESASTNQTSMYLCASNDRASYNEQFFGPGTRLTVL.

As regards this clonotype: This is likely a read error, given that the CDR3 carries no conserved phenylalanine or tryptophan at its end. This chain joins TRBV12-3 or TRBV12-4 and TRBJ2-3, with D possibly matching TRBD2 (5 bases). Trimming removed 3 bases from V and 0 bases from J, with 7 bases in between. The length of the CDR3 is 14 residues. The CDR3 here is CASSFGGSTDTQYY. CDR3 bases: TGTGCCAGCAGTTTCGGCGGGAGCACAGATACGCAGTATTAT.